A selection of T cell receptor beta chains follows, all from one sample in a study of blood T cell repertoires in COVID-19. Here immunoSEQ multiplex PCR was the method, and the copy in TCRdb shows in-frame clones only, minus some. The sample has roughly 100,000 clones, 65% to 80% seen once. Sequences were obtained from peripheral blood. The receptors were gathered from a woman in her sixties or seventies with acute or convalescent COVID-19. Both conserved end residues are part of each CDR3. Each record gives: V gene, J gene, D gene, clone size, CDR3 protein, CDR3 DNA. D genes are given only for firm matches. The size entry is marked missing in some rows and otherwise reads once, few, many or a size class.

TRBV28	TRBJ1-6	TRBD1	once	CASSSRTGTSSPLHF	TGTGCCAGCAGTTCTCGGACAGGCACGAGCTCACCCCTCCACTTT
TRBV5-1	TRBJ1-1	TRBD1	once	CASSSGTGKPSPLMNTEAFF	TGCGCCAGCAGCTCGGGGACAGGCAAACCCTCTCCCCTCATGAACACTGAAGCTTTCTTT
TRBV5-4	TRBJ1-5	TRBD1	.	CASSKGTGNQPQHF	TGTGCCAGCAGCAAGGGGACAGGGAATCAGCCCCAGCATTTT
TRBV5-1	TRBJ1-1	.	.	CASSLAGMNTEAFF	TGCGCCAGCAGCTTGGCGGGGATGAACACTGAAGCTTTCTTT
TRBV7-8	TRBJ2-2	TRBD2	.	CASSGPGLAGGLINTGELFF	TGTGCCAGCAGCGGACCGGGACTAGCGGGGGGGCTTATCAACACCGGGGAGCTGTTTTTT
TRBV5-5	TRBJ1-5	TRBD1	.	CASSGDRGYSNQPQHF	TGTGCCAGCAGCGGGGACAGGGGGTATAGCAATCAGCCCCAGCATTTT
TRBV7-2	TRBJ1-2	.	.	CASSLGQPSNYGYTF	TGTGCCAGCAGCTTAGGACAGCCCTCTAACTATGGCTACACCTTC
TRBV9	TRBJ1-6	.	.	CASSASGISGSPLHF	TGTGCCAGCAGCGCCTCCGGGATTTCGGGTTCACCCCTCCACTTT
TRBV3-1/TRBV3-2	TRBJ1-2	.	.	CASSPLAGASYTF	TGTGCCAGCAGCCCCTTGGCAGGGGCGAGCTACACCTTC
TRBV7-2	TRBJ1-2	.	.	CASSLVVGGGANNYGYTF	TGTGCCAGCAGCTTAGTGGTGGGTGGAGGGGCGAATAACTATGGCTACACCTTC
TRBV6-2/TRBV6-3	TRBJ1-1	TRBD1	.	CASSTDRGQAFF	TGTGCCAGCAGTACCGACAGGGGGCAAGCTTTCTTT
TRBV28	TRBJ2-7	.	.	CASEGRYEQYF	TGTGCCAGCGAGGGCCGGTACGAGCAGTACTTC
TRBV11-2	TRBJ2-1	TRBD2	.	CASSRTQLAGALGEQFF	TGTGCCAGCAGCCGAACACAACTAGCGGGGGCGTTGGGTGAGCAGTTCTTC
TRBV6-6	TRBJ2-5	TRBD2	medium-sized	CASSPRTSGGARETQYF	TGTGCCAGCAGTCCCCGGACTAGCGGGGGCGCTCGGGAGACCCAGTACTTC
TRBV28	TRBJ1-4	.	.	CASSTRETNEKLFF	TGTGCCAGCAGTACCAGGGAAACTAATGAAAAACTGTTTTTT
TRBV19	TRBJ2-3	TRBD1	few	CASSVTGVRTDTQYF	TGTGCCAGTAGTGTCACAGGGGTTCGCACAGATACGCAGTATTTT
TRBV9	TRBJ2-1	TRBD2	.	CASSVGTSGNYNEQFF	TGTGCCAGCAGCGTTGGGACTAGCGGAAACTACAATGAGCAGTTCTTC
TRBV7-2	TRBJ1-2	.	.	CAITPDSSNYGYTF	TGTGCCATCACGCCCGACAGCAGTAACTATGGCTACACCTTC
TRBV25-1	TRBJ2-7	.	.	CASRGGWEQYF	TGTGCCAGCAGGGGGGGTTGGGAGCAGTACTTC
TRBV7-9	TRBJ1-5	.	once	CASSLDGGEQPQHF	TGTGCCAGCAGCTTGGACGGGGGTGAACAGCCCCAGCATTTT
TRBV6-5	TRBJ2-2	.	many	CASNTRDRGTGELFF	TGTGCCAGCAATACCCGGGATCGAGGCACCGGGGAGCTGTTTTTT
TRBV7-7	TRBJ2-1	.	.	CASSLGPGSEQFF	TGTGCCAGCAGCTTAGGACCCGGGTCTGAGCAGTTCTTC
TRBV21-1	TRBJ1-1	.	.	CASSTVRPEAFF	TGTGCCAGCAGCACGGTCAGGCCTGAAGCTTTCTTT
TRBV5-1	TRBJ2-6	.	.	CASGAGSKSGANVLTF	TGCGCCAGCGGGGCAGGTTCGAAATCTGGGGCCAACGTCCTGACTTTC
TRBV30	TRBJ1-1	.	.	CAWSGGVNTEAFF	TGTGCCTGGAGTGGGGGCGTGAACACTGAAGCTTTCTTT
TRBV5-8	TRBJ1-3	.	few	CASSPNYAGNTIYF	TGTGCCAGCAGCCCTAACTACGCTGGAAACACCATATATTTT
TRBV3-1/TRBV3-2	TRBJ1-1	TRBD1	.	CASSFDRDTEAFF	TGTGCCAGCAGTTTCGACAGGGACACTGAAGCTTTCTTT
TRBV5-4	TRBJ2-2	TRBD2	.	CASSLSGGNTGELFF	TGTGCCAGCAGCTTGAGCGGGGGGAACACCGGGGAGCTGTTTTTT
TRBV30	TRBJ1-5	.	once	CAWSQGLAGNQPQHF	TGTGCCTGGAGTCAGGGTCTGGCGGGCAATCAGCCCCAGCATTTT
TRBV12-3/TRBV12-4	TRBJ2-1	.	.	CASSPDSLNEQFF	TGTGCCAGCAGCCCAGACAGTCTCAATGAGCAGTTCTTC
TRBV4-1	TRBJ1-1	.	.	CASKPGRGMNTEAFF	TGCGCCAGCAAACCCGGGAGGGGCATGAACACTGAAGCTTTCTTT
TRBV18	TRBJ1-2	TRBD1	.	CASSSTGGNGYTF	TGTGCCAGCTCATCGACAGGGGGCAATGGCTACACCTTC
TRBV27	TRBJ1-4	.	.	CASSLEPSGEKLFF	TGTGCCAGCAGTTTAGAACCGTCAGGTGAAAAACTGTTTTTT
TRBV7-2	TRBJ2-3	.	.	CASSLARDTQYF	TGTGCCAGCAGCTTAGCCCGAGATACGCAGTATTTT
TRBV4-3	TRBJ1-2	.	.	CASSRGHAFGYTF	TGCGCCAGCAGCCGGGGACACGCCTTTGGCTACACCTTC
TRBV18	TRBJ1-2	.	.	CASSPRTELRGYTF	TGTGCCAGCTCACCACGTACAGAGTTGCGTGGCTACACCTTC
TRBV2	TRBJ2-7	.	once	CASSGLRSAGGDF	TGTGCCAGCAGTGGGTTACGGTCCGCCGGCGGGGACTTC
TRBV29-1	TRBJ2-7	.	.	CSTSGPSSYEQYF	TGCAGCACGAGCGGGCCAAGCTCCTACGAGCAGTACTTC